This is a list of T cell receptor beta chains from one sample in a study of blood T cell repertoires in COVID-19. Assay used: immunoSEQ multiplex PCR; TCRdb lists only in-frame clones, some missing. The sample consists of about 180,000 clones, around 80% of them appearing once. The material sequenced was peripheral blood. The receptors derive from a man aged 70 or older with active or convalescent COVID-19. Both conserved end residues are part of each CDR3. A D gene is named only where the DNA matches it firmly. The listing skips clone size in some rows; elsewhere it reads once, few, many or a size class.

j_call	v_call	clone_size	d_call	cdr3_nt	cdr3_aa
TRBJ2-3	TRBV6-2/TRBV6-3	-	TRBD2	TGTGCCAGCAGTTACTCGAACAGCGGGGTTGGATATATGAGCGCAGATACGCAGTATTTT	CASSYSNSGVGYMSADTQYF
TRBJ1-2	TRBV10-3	-	-	TGTGCCATCAACCCGGACAGAACTGACTATGGCTACACCTTC	CAINPDRTDYGYTF
TRBJ1-2	TRBV30	-	-	TGTGCCTGGAGAGGTCCATGGGCGGGTGGCTACACCTTC	CAWRGPWAGGYTF
TRBJ1-6	TRBV5-5	few	-	TGTGCCAGCAGCTTGGCCCCCGGGGGTGGCAATTCACCCCTCCACTTT	CASSLAPGGGNSPLHF
TRBJ2-5	TRBV10-1	-	TRBD1	TGCGCCAGCAGTGAGGTGGGACAGGGGTTGGAGACCCAGTACTTC	CASSEVGQGLETQYF
TRBJ1-5	TRBV21-1	-	-	TGTGCCAGCAGCCTTACGGGGTTTCAGCCCCAGCATTTT	CASSLTGFQPQHF
TRBJ1-5	TRBV18	-	-	TGTGCCAGCTCCCAAGGGGTTGACCAGCCCCAGCATTTT	CASSQGVDQPQHF
TRBJ2-2	TRBV4-1	-	TRBD2	TGCGCCAGCAGCCAAGCCACTAGCGCCAACACCGGGGAGCTGTTTTTT	CASSQATSANTGELFF
TRBJ1-1	TRBV11-2	-	-	TGTGCCAGCAGCCCGGGAGGGTACACTGAAGCTTTCTTT	CASSPGGYTEAFF
TRBJ1-2	TRBV5-1	-	-	TGCGCCAGCAGCTCAAGCCCAGGGTCTGGCTACACCTTC	CASSSSPGSGYTF
TRBJ1-1	TRBV12-5	-	-	TGTGCTAGTGTAGTTTCGGGCGGCAGGGATGGTTTCTTT	CASVVSGGRDGFF
TRBJ2-2	TRBV3-1/TRBV3-2	-	-	TGTGCCAGCAGCCAAGAGTGGGCCGGGGGTGGCACCGGGGAGCTGTTTTTT	CASSQEWAGGGTGELFF
TRBJ2-5	TRBV4-3	-	TRBD2	TGCGCCAGCAGCCAATACCTAGCGGGGGGAGGGGAGACCCAGTACTTC	CASSQYLAGGGETQYF
TRBJ1-2	TRBV6-1	-	-	TGTGCCAGCAGTGAAGGCAGGGGACCTTATGGCTACACCTTC	CASSEGRGPYGYTF
TRBJ2-7	TRBV15	-	-	TGTGCCACCAGCAGAGATAAAGGGTTGGCGGGTGAGCAGTACTTC	CATSRDKGLAGEQYF
TRBJ2-2	TRBV24-1	few	-	TGTGCCACCAGTGATCCTATGGGCCCCGGGGAGCTGTTTTTT	CATSDPMGPGELFF
TRBJ2-1	TRBV14	-	TRBD2	TGTGCCAGCAGCCAAGGGCCGGCGCGGGAGAGAATCAAGTTCTTC	CASSQGPARERIKFF
TRBJ1-1	TRBV7-3	-	-	TGTGCCAGCAGCTTAAACAGATTGAACACTGAAGCTTTCTTT	CASSLNRLNTEAFF
TRBJ2-1	TRBV4-3	-	TRBD2	TGCGCCAGCAGCCAAGATCGTGGGAGGGCCCTCTTCTTC	CASSQDRGRALFF
TRBJ1-2	TRBV3-1/TRBV3-2	few	TRBD1	TGTGCCAGCAGTCGACAGGGGAACTATGGCTACACCTTC	CASSRQGNYGYTF
TRBJ2-1	TRBV11-2	many	TRBD1	TGTGCCAGCAGCTTCACACAGGGGAATGAGCAGTTCTTC	CASSFTQGNEQFF
TRBJ2-7	TRBV19	-	-	TGTGCCAGTAGTCTGGGGACACCCTCCTACGAGCAGTACTTC	CASSLGTPSYEQYF
TRBJ1-2	TRBV7-8	-	TRBD1	TGTGCCAGCAGCCTATACGCCGGGACAGGGATGAGCTATGGCTACACCTTC	CASSLYAGTGMSYGYTF
TRBJ2-5	TRBV29-1	once	TRBD1	TGCAGCGTTGAAGATCGGGGACAGGGCCAAGAGACCCAGTACTTC	CSVEDRGQGQETQYF
TRBJ2-3	TRBV6-6	-	TRBD1	TGTGCCAGCAGTCAACGGGACAGAGGAGCAGATACGCAGTATTTT	CASSQRDRGADTQYF
TRBJ1-4	TRBV9	-	-	TGTGCCAGCAGCGTAGGGGTAATGGGCGACGAAAAACTGTTTTTT	CASSVGVMGDEKLFF
TRBJ2-3	TRBV6-1	-	TRBD2	TGTGCCAGCAGTGAAGCGCGGGCTAGCGGGAGGGCAGATACGCAGTATTTT	CASSEARASGRADTQYF
TRBJ2-5	TRBV4-1	-	TRBD1	TGCGCCAGCAGCCAAGATTTGGCCGGACAGGGGGCGAGGGAGACCCAGTACTTC	CASSQDLAGQGARETQYF